This is a list of T cell receptor beta chains from one sample in a study of T cell repertoires in ileal Crohn's disease. Here immunoSEQ multiplex PCR was the method, and the copy in TCRdb shows in-frame clones only, minus some. This table has approximately 13,000 clones, around 70% appearing once. Input material: ileal tissue. The receptors shown here come from an adult with Crohn's disease. The CDR3 runs from the conserved cysteine through the conserved F or W. Fields, in order: V gene, J gene, D gene, clone size, CDR3 DNA, CDR3 protein. The D gene is left open where the match is weak. Where a row states a size, it is once, few, many or the class of an expanded clone; other rows omit it.

V: TRBV30; J: TRBJ1-1; D: -; size: -; DNA: TGTGCCTGGAGTCTTCCCCTAAGTCTGCTAGCTGAAGCTTTCTTT; CDR3: CAWSLPLSLLAEAFF
V: TRBV29-1; J: TRBJ2-5; D: TRBD2; size: -; DNA: TGCAGCGTCGGGGGACTAGCCGAAACCCAGTACTTC; CDR3: CSVGGLAETQYF
V: TRBV5-1; J: TRBJ2-7; D: -; size: -; DNA: TGCGCCAGCAGTTCTACCGGAGGCTCCTACGAGCAGTACTTC; CDR3: CASSSTGGSYEQYF
V: TRBV7-2; J: TRBJ2-7; D: TRBD2; size: -; DNA: TGTGCCAGCAGCCGGACTAGCCTTGGGGAGCAGTACTTC; CDR3: CASSRTSLGEQYF
V: TRBV5-1; J: TRBJ2-5; D: -; size: -; DNA: TGCGCCAGCAGCTTGGCCGAAACAACCAAAACGGAGACCCAGTACTTC; CDR3: CASSLAETTKTETQYF
V: TRBV7-9; J: TRBJ2-5; D: TRBD2; size: -; DNA: TGTGCCAGCAGCTCCGGACTAGCGGGCGAAGAGACCCAGTACTTC; CDR3: CASSSGLAGEETQYF
V: TRBV4-1; J: TRBJ1-6; D: -; size: -; DNA: TGCGCCAGCAGCCAAGATCTTGGGCCGGACCCTTATAATTCACCCCTCCACTTT; CDR3: CASSQDLGPDPYNSPLHF
V: TRBV9; J: TRBJ2-7; D: -; size: -; DNA: TGTGCCAGCAGCCTCCGGGACGGCCTGCCCTACGAGCAGTACTTC; CDR3: CASSLRDGLPYEQYF
V: TRBV12-2; J: TRBJ1-2; D: -; size: -; DNA: TGTGCAAGTCGCTTAGGGTATGGCTACACCTTC; CDR3: CASRLGYGYTF
V: TRBV7-8; J: TRBJ1-1; D: -; size: -; DNA: TGTGCCAGCAGCTTAGAGGACAGACGGACTGAAGCTTTCTTT; CDR3: CASSLEDRRTEAFF
V: TRBV7-9; J: TRBJ2-7; D: -; size: few; DNA: TGTGCCAGCAGCCCAAGGGGGGCACGGTACGAGCAGTACTTC; CDR3: CASSPRGARYEQYF
V: TRBV25-1; J: TRBJ2-6; D: -; size: -; DNA: TGTGCCAGCAGTGAAGCGGGGGCTCACTCTGGGGCCAACGTCCTGACTTTC; CDR3: CASSEAGAHSGANVLTF
V: TRBV30; J: TRBJ1-2; D: -; size: -; DNA: TGTGCCTGGAGTGTAGAATCAGGCTACACCTTC; CDR3: CAWSVESGYTF
V: TRBV5-1; J: TRBJ2-5; D: -; size: -; DNA: TGCGCCAGCAGCTTGACGGGCACCCTAGGGGAGACCCAGTACTTC; CDR3: CASSLTGTLGETQYF
V: TRBV7-2; J: TRBJ2-2; D: -; size: -; DNA: TGTGCCAGCCAAACCAGAGGGGGAACCGGGGAGCTGTTTTTT; CDR3: CASQTRGGTGELFF
V: TRBV7-3; J: TRBJ2-7; D: -; size: -; DNA: TGTGCCAGCAGCTTATCCGGGGTCGAGCAGTACTTC; CDR3: CASSLSGVEQYF
V: TRBV19; J: TRBJ2-7; D: -; size: medium-sized; DNA: TGTGCCAGTAGGAAGGAAGGGGGGCCGGGCGAGCAGTACTTC; CDR3: CASRKEGGPGEQYF
V: TRBV27; J: TRBJ1-2; D: TRBD1; size: -; DNA: TGTGCCAGCAGTAACGGACAGGGGGAACCCTATGGCTACACCTTC; CDR3: CASSNGQGEPYGYTF
V: TRBV6-1; J: TRBJ1-5; D: -; size: -; DNA: TGTGCCAGCAGTGAAGGTTTATGGCAGCCCCAGCATTTT; CDR3: CASSEGLWQPQHF
V: TRBV28; J: TRBJ1-5; D: TRBD1; size: -; DNA: TGTGCCAGCCTTAGCCCCGGACAGGGTTTTCAGCCCCAGCATTTT; CDR3: CASLSPGQGFQPQHF
V: TRBV11-2; J: TRBJ1-1; D: -; size: -; DNA: TGTGCCAGCAGCTTCGGGCAGAACACTGAAGCTTTCTTT; CDR3: CASSFGQNTEAFF
V: TRBV7-3; J: TRBJ2-2; D: TRBD2; size: -; DNA: TGTGCCAGCAGCTTTTCGGGAGGGACCGGGGAGCTGTTTTTT; CDR3: CASSFSGGTGELFF
V: TRBV6-5; J: TRBJ1-1; D: -; size: once; DNA: TGTGCCAGCGTCGGGAACACTGAAGCTTTCTTT; CDR3: CASVGNTEAFF
V: TRBV6-6; J: TRBJ1-6; D: TRBD1; size: -; DNA: TGTGCCAGCAGTCCCGGGACAGGGGGATATTCACCCCTCCACTTT; CDR3: CASSPGTGGYSPLHF
V: TRBV19; J: TRBJ1-3; D: TRBD1; size: -; DNA: TGTGCCAGCACGGACAGGGCCACGGAAAACACCATATATTTT; CDR3: CASTDRATENTIYF
V: TRBV6-5; J: TRBJ2-7; D: TRBD1; size: -; DNA: TGTGCCAGCGGGACAGGCCACTACGAGCAGTACTTC; CDR3: CASGTGHYEQYF
V: TRBV11-3; J: TRBJ2-2; D: -; size: -; DNA: TGTGCCAGCAGCTTTGACAGGAACACCGGGGAGCTGTTTTTT; CDR3: CASSFDRNTGELFF
V: TRBV7-3; J: TRBJ1-2; D: TRBD1; size: -; DNA: TGTGCCAGCAGCTTATCCCGACCGGGACAGGGGAATGGCTACACCTTC; CDR3: CASSLSRPGQGNGYTF
V: TRBV28; J: TRBJ1-4; D: TRBD1; size: -; DNA: TGTGCCAGCAGTCACCCACCATACAGGGGAAAAGACGAAAAACTGTTTTTT; CDR3: CASSHPPYRGKDEKLFF
V: TRBV29-1; J: TRBJ1-2; D: -; size: -; DNA: TGCAGCGTTGGGGCCCAGGGCGCCTATGGCTACACCTTC; CDR3: CSVGAQGAYGYTF
V: TRBV5-3; J: TRBJ2-7; D: TRBD1; size: -; DNA: TGTGCCAGAGGCTGGTACCGGGACAGAAGCTCCTACGAGCAGTACTTC; CDR3: CARGWYRDRSSYEQYF
V: TRBV6-6; J: TRBJ2-2; D: -; size: -; DNA: TGTGCCAGCAGACTCCCTACCGGGGAGCTGTTTTTT; CDR3: CASRLPTGELFF
V: TRBV6-5; J: TRBJ1-3; D: -; size: -; DNA: TGTGCCAGCAGTTACCAGAGGGGTTCCCTTGGGAACACCATATATTTT; CDR3: CASSYQRGSLGNTIYF
V: TRBV18; J: TRBJ2-5; D: -; size: -; DNA: TGTGCCAGCTCACCAAGAGGGCAAGAGACCCAGTACTTC; CDR3: CASSPRGQETQYF
V: TRBV7-6; J: TRBJ2-5; D: -; size: -; DNA: TGTGCCAGCAGCTCAACTACGGAGACCCAGTACTTC; CDR3: CASSSTTETQYF
V: TRBV25-1; J: TRBJ1-4; D: -; size: -; DNA: TGTGCCAGCGGGCGCGCGGGGAGCTATGAAAAACTGTTTTTT; CDR3: CASGRAGSYEKLFF
V: TRBV19; J: TRBJ1-1; D: -; size: -; DNA: TGTGCCAGTAGTAGGGGGAGCAGGGACACTGAAGCTTTCTTT; CDR3: CASSRGSRDTEAFF
V: TRBV19; J: TRBJ2-7; D: -; size: -; DNA: TGTGCCAGTAGTATAAGGAGGGGCGACGAGCAGTACTTC; CDR3: CASSIRRGDEQYF
V: TRBV9; J: TRBJ2-2; D: -; size: -; DNA: TGTGCCAGCAGCGCCTACTACACCGGGGAGCTGTTTTTT; CDR3: CASSAYYTGELFF
V: TRBV5-1; J: TRBJ1-4; D: TRBD1; size: -; DNA: TGCGCCAGCAGCCCGGGACAGGGGGAGGAAAAACTGTTTTTT; CDR3: CASSPGQGEEKLFF
V: TRBV6-5; J: TRBJ1-5; D: -; size: few; DNA: TGTGCCAGCACGGGGAGACATAGCAATCAGCCCCAGCATTTT; CDR3: CASTGRHSNQPQHF
V: TRBV6-1; J: TRBJ1-5; D: -; size: -; DNA: TGTGCCAGCAGTCCGAGGCAGACCTCCATACCCCAGCATTTT; CDR3: CASSPRQTSIPQHF
V: TRBV19; J: TRBJ1-2; D: TRBD1; size: -; DNA: TGTGCCAGTAGTATAGCTCCGGGACAGGGGGCAGGTTTGATCTATGGCTACACCTTC; CDR3: CASSIAPGQGAGLIYGYTF
V: TRBV29-1; J: TRBJ2-7; D: -; size: -; DNA: TGCAGCGTTGTAAGACCATCCTCCTCCTACGAGCAGTACTTC; CDR3: CSVVRPSSSYEQYF
V: TRBV9; J: TRBJ2-7; D: TRBD2; size: -; DNA: TGTGCCAGCAGCTCCGGAGCGGGGGACACCTACGAGCAGTACTTC; CDR3: CASSSGAGDTYEQYF
V: TRBV9; J: TRBJ2-2; D: -; size: -; DNA: TGTGCCAGCAGCTACGCCGACCCCGGGGAGCTGTTTTTT; CDR3: CASSYADPGELFF
V: TRBV11-2; J: TRBJ2-1; D: TRBD2; size: -; DNA: TGTGCCAGCAGCATCCTTGCGACTAGCGGGGGGCTCTACAATGAGCAGTTCTTC; CDR3: CASSILATSGGLYNEQFF